A single TCR beta chain is shown here with its context. The data were obtained in a study of blood T cell repertoires in COVID-19. This CDR3 spans 13 amino acids. Per the germline V gene, CDR1 is WSHSY and CDR2 is SAAADI. The V gene lost 8 bases and the J gene lost 9 bases, with 14 bases spanning the gap. Assay used: immunoSEQ multiplex PCR; TCRdb lists only in-frame clones, some missing. The table has about 250,000 clones, approximately 85% seen once. V gene TRBV10-2 combines with J gene TRBJ1-6; possibly TRBD1 for D (6 bases). This sequence originates from a woman of 80 years or more with COVID-19, enrolled during active disease. The sequenced sample was peripheral blood. CDR3 sequence: CASQAQGSSPLHF. The CDR3 region has the DNA TGCGCCAGCCAGGCACAGGGTAGTTCACCCCTCCACTTT.